A single sample is the source of the 22 T cell receptor beta chains below, sequenced in a study of technical replicates of blood from a few donors. TCRdb's table, derived via immunoSEQ multiplex PCR, lists solely in-frame clones and lacks some. The sample carries around 60,000 clones, around 93% recorded once. What was sequenced was PBMCs. These receptors all come from a human donor in good health. Some clones in this sample may be carry-over from other donors' samples.

The V call is TRBV7-8, the J call TRBJ1-1; no reliable D call. Germline assignment: CDR1 SGHVS and CDR2 FQNEAQ. The CDR3 spans 14 residues. Trimming pared 5 bases from V and 1 base from J, leaving 11 bases between. The CDR3, as DNA: TGTGCCAGCAGCGCCGGCACGGGGAACACTGAAGCTTTCTTT. As protein: CASSAGTGNTEAFF.

A single count supports this clone. The genes are TRBV7-9 and TRBJ2-5; D uncertain. The CDR3 extends over 14 amino acids. Germline assignment: CDR1 SEHNR and CDR2 FQNEAQ (reference sequence). V was shortened by 1 base and J by 2 bases, with 8 bases between the two germline ends. The CDR3 here is CASSLVSGQETQYF. The CDR3, as DNA: TGTGCCAGCAGCTTAGTTTCCGGGCAAGAGACCCAGTACTTC.

This clone was found once. CDR3 loop: CASIGGQGLWPQHF. The CDR3 nucleotides are TGTGCCAGTATTGGCGGACAGGGATTATGGCCCCAGCATTTT. This chain joins TRBV19 and TRBJ1-5; TRBD1 agrees at 8 bases. J was trimmed by 9 bases and V by 7 bases; bases with no gene match: 11. The CDR3 runs 14 residues. Germline V gene lookup returns CDR1 LNHDA and CDR2 SQIVND (reference sequence).

The rearrangement links TRBV10-1 to TRBJ2-3; 9 nucleotides align to TRBD1. V was clipped by 2 bases and J by 6 bases; unmatched bases: 9. The CDR3 contains 16 residues. Germline CDR1 WNHNN, CDR2 SYGVQD (reference sequence). The CDR3 protein is CASSEGRGGTGDTQYF. The CDR3 nucleotides read TGCGCCAGCAGTGAGGGGAGGGGGGGGACAGGGGATACGCAGTATTTT.

This chain connects TRBV7-9 to TRBJ1-1; TRBD1 aligns across 7 bases. Germline values: CDR1 SEHNR, CDR2 FQNEAQ (reference sequence). V lost 1 base to trimming and J lost 3 bases; unmatched junction nucleotides: 17. CDR3 length equals 19 residues. The CDR3 here is CASSLGSWRGRVEDTEAFF. For the CDR3, the DNA is TGTGCCAGCAGCTTAGGTTCGTGGAGGGGGCGCGTAGAGGACACTGAAGCTTTCTTT.

This chain links TRBV19 with TRBJ2-6; D remains ambiguous. The V and J ends lost 1 base and 0 bases respectively, with 7 bases between them. Germline CDR1 LNHDA, CDR2 SQIVND (reference sequence). The CDR3 has 16 amino acids. The CDR3 reads CASSIGFNSGANVLTF. The CDR3 bases are TGTGCCAGTAGTATAGGTTTCAACTCTGGGGCCAACGTCCTGACTTTC. The full variable domain, in which reference TRBV19 and TRBJ2-6 provide the parts outside the CDR3, is DGGITQSPKYLFRKEGQNVTLSCEQNLNHDAMYWYRQDPGQGLRLIYYSQIVNDFQKGDIAEGYSVSREKKESFPLTVTSAQKNPTAFYLCASSIGFNSGANVLTFGAGSRLTVL.

The chain joins TRBV7-2 to TRBJ2-2; D remains ambiguous. This CDR3 spans 12 amino acids. Germline CDR1 is SGHTA and CDR2 is FQGNSA. The V and J ends lost 7 bases and 6 bases respectively, with 9 bases between them. CDR3 loop: CASNLQAGELFF. CDR3 coding DNA: TGTGCCAGCAACCTCCAGGCCGGGGAGCTGTTTTTT. Complete variable domain (other parts from reference TRBV7-2 and TRBJ2-2): GAGVSQSPSNKVTEKGKDVELRCDPISGHTALYWYRQSLGQGLEFLIYFQGNSAPDKSGLPSDRFSAERTGGSVSTLTIQRTQQEDSAVYLCASNLQAGELFFGEGSRLTVL.

This clone occurred once. The chain is built from TRBV19 and TRBJ2-7; 7 bases line up with TRBD1. Germline V gives CDR1 LNHDA, CDR2 SQIVND (reference sequence). This CDR3 comprises 11 residues. V shed 6 bases and J 7 bases; nucleotides not matched to a gene: 3. The DNA of the CDR3 is TGTGCCAGTAGCGCAGGGGGTGAGCAGTACTTC. This translates into CASSAGGEQYF.

In its sample, this clone was seen once. This sequence joins TRBV7-2 and TRBJ2-7, with TRBD2 matching over 10 bases. Per germline, CDR1 SGHTA and CDR2 FQGNSA. The CDR3 consists of 15 residues. V dropped 5 bases and J dropped 2; count of bases not matched to a gene: 6. CDR3 loop: CASSPISGGPYEQYF. CDR3 nucleotide sequence: TGTGCCAGCAGCCCTATTAGCGGGGGGCCCTACGAGCAGTACTTC.

The count of this clone is one. DNA of the CDR3: TGTGCCAGCACCCCGGACAGGGGAGACTCTGGCTACACCTTC. It yields the protein CASTPDRGDSGYTF. The chain combines TRBV28 with TRBJ1-2, with 9 bases that match TRBD1. Germline V gives CDR1 MDHEN, CDR2 SYDVKM. Trimming removed 7 bases from V and 7 bases from J; junction bases left unmatched: 10. The length of the CDR3 is 14 residues.

The V gene is TRBV7-9, the J gene TRBJ2-1; D is perhaps TRBD2 (5 bases). Trimming removed 1 base at V and 7 bases at J, with 11 bases between. Germline V lookup: CDR1 SEHNR, CDR2 FQNEAQ (reference sequence). This CDR3 comprises 14 residues. CDR3 amino acids: CASSLGGGLNEQFF. CDR3 nucleotide sequence: TGTGCCAGCAGCTTAGGCGGAGGTCTAAATGAGCAGTTCTTC.

The rearrangement uses TRBV19 and TRBJ2-6, with unresolved D. V lost 4 bases, J lost 1 base, and 5 bases lay in between. This CDR3 is 14 amino acids long. Germline-derived CDR1 and CDR2 are LNHDA and SQIVND (reference sequence). This CDR3 reads CASSTRSGANVLTF. DNA for the CDR3: TGTGCCAGTAGTACTCGGTCTGGGGCCAACGTCCTGACTTTC.

The V call is TRBV7-9, the J call TRBJ2-5; 7 nucleotides line up with TRBD2. V was pared by 8 bases and J by 4 bases, with 4 bases of the junction left unmatched. Germline V gives CDR1 SEHNR, CDR2 FQNEAQ (reference sequence). The CDR3 runs to 12 residues. The CDR3 DNA is TGTGCCAGCGGGTCGGGAGGAGAGACCCAGTACTTC. Translation: CASGSGGETQYF. The entire variable domain, with the rest obtained from reference TRBV7-9 and TRBJ2-5, is as follows: DTGVSQNPRHKITKRGQNVTFRCDPISEHNRLYWYRQTLGQGPEFLTYFQNEAQLEKSRLLSDRFSAERPKGSFSTLEIQRTEQGDSAMYLCASGSGGETQYFGPGTRLLVL.

The CDR3 reads CASSERGTDTQYF. In DNA form, the CDR3 reads TGTGCCAGCAGTGAGCGGGGAACAGATACGCAGTATTTT. The V and J genes are TRBV6-4 and TRBJ2-3, with a weak D call TRBD2 (6 bases). CDR3 size: 13 residues. Germline loops: CDR1 MRHNA, CDR2 SNTAGT. Trimming left V 3 bases short and J 3 bases short, with 7 bases between.

This chain links TRBV28 with TRBJ1-1; 7 bases fit TRBD1. After removal of 6 bases from V and 1 base from J, the junction contained 5 bases not matched to a gene. CDR3 length equals 14 residues. Germline V gene sequence: CDR1 MDHEN, CDR2 SYDVKM. In DNA, the CDR3 is TGTGCCAGCAGCCCGGGACAGCCGAACACTGAAGCTTTCTTT. It yields the protein CASSPGQPNTEAFF.

The chain carries TRBV10-3 and TRBJ2-1, with 10 bases that match TRBD2. The germline CDR1 and CDR2 sequences are ENHRY and SYGVKD. The ends lost 4 bases at V and 4 bases at J; junction bases unmatched: 4. The CDR3 totals 15 residues. CDR3 DNA: TGTGCCATCAGTGGGGAGACTAGCGGGTACAATGAGCAGTTCTTC. Protein: CAISGETSGYNEQFF.

The V and J genes are TRBV6-5 and TRBJ1-2, with a possible D match to TRBD1 (6 bases). Trimming removed 5 bases at V and 6 bases at J, with 10 bases between. This CDR3 region has 12 residues. Germline V lookup: CDR1 MNHEY, CDR2 SVGAGI. The CDR3 region is CASSTGLDGYTF. The CDR3 nucleotides are TGTGCCAGCAGTACAGGGTTGGATGGCTACACCTTC.

The rearrangement uses TRBV6-1 and TRBJ1-1, with a possible D match to TRBD1 (5 bases). The CDR3 runs to 12 residues. The V and J ends lost 8 bases and 4 bases respectively, with 11 bases between them. Germline lookup yields CDR1 MNHNS and CDR2 SASEGT. The CDR3 DNA is TGTGCCAGCGATCAGGGTTTCACTGAAGCTTTCTTT. Protein product: CASDQGFTEAFF.

V usage is TRBV9 and J usage is TRBJ2-7; TRBD1 matches 8 bases. Germline CDR1 reads SGDLS; CDR2 reads YYNGEE. CDR3 size: 15 residues. The trim removed 3 bases at V and 3 bases at J, leaving 8 bases unmatched. The DNA of the CDR3 is TGTGCCAGCAGCGAAGGGCCGGGACAGGTCTACGAGCAGTACTTC. Protein product: CASSEGPGQVYEQYF.

This sequence joins TRBV5-1 and TRBJ2-2; the match to TRBD1 covers 8 bases. Germline CDR1 reads SGHRS; CDR2 reads YFSETQ. The CDR3 runs 16 residues. The J segment lost 0 bases and the V segment lost 4 bases, leaving 5 bases of the junction unmatched. CDR3 protein: CASSLPGGANTGELFF. The DNA for the CDR3 is TGCGCCAGCAGCCTTCCAGGGGGCGCGAACACCGGGGAGCTGTTTTTT. The whole variable domain, filled in from reference TRBV5-1 and TRBJ2-2, reads KAGVTQTPRYLIKTRGQQVTLSCSPISGHRSVSWYQQTPGQGLQFLFEYFSETQRNKGNFPGRFSGRQFSNSRSEMNVSTLELGDSALYLCASSLPGGANTGELFFGEGSRLTVL.

J is TRBJ1-1 and V is TRBV7-9; tentative D call: TRBD1 (6 bases). This CDR3 region has 14 residues. The germline CDR1 and CDR2 sequences are SEHNR and FQNEAQ (reference sequence). Trimming shortened V by 2 bases and J by 8 bases, and 15 bases separated the two germline ends. Here the CDR3 reads CASSLRTDPTEAFF. The CDR3 DNA sequence: TGTGCCAGCAGCTTACGGACAGACCCTACCGAAGCTTTCTTT. The full variable domain, completed using reference TRBV7-9 and TRBJ1-1, is DTGVSQNPRHKITKRGQNVTFRCDPISEHNRLYWYRQTLGQGPEFLTYFQNEAQLEKSRLLSDRFSAERPKGSFSTLEIQRTEQGDSAMYLCASSLRTDPTEAFFGQGTRLTVV.

The rearrangement joins TRBV6-1 to TRBJ1-5; no clear D gene. CDR3 length: 13 amino acids. The ends were cut back, 1 base at V and 6 bases at J, with 7 bases in the middle. The germline V gene encodes CDR1 MNHNS and CDR2 SASEGT. CDR3 sequence (DNA): TGTGCCAGCAGTGAAGTCAGTCGTCAGCCCCAGCATTTT. Its protein product is CASSEVSRQPQHF.